Listed here are 18 T cell receptor beta chains from one sample, sequenced in a study of T cell repertoires in cytomegalovirus infection. TCRdb used MiXCR to reprocess the reads, holding one entry per CDR3 protein. The sample lists hundreds of thousands of distinct CDR3 sequences, 20% to 30% seen once, with roughly 8% in the top ten. The material sequenced was CD8+ T cells from PBMCs. Receptor source: a human donor in good health (CMV status not recorded). Some clones in this sample may be carry-over from other donors' samples.

V gene TRBV20-1 combines with J gene TRBJ2-3; 7 positions match TRBD1. Germline values: CDR1 DFQATT, CDR2 SNEGSKA (reference sequence). With 0 bases clipped from V and 5 bases from J, the junction kept 5 bases outside the gene matches. The CDR3 has 14 residues. The CDR3 DNA reads as TGCAGTGCTAGAGAAAACAGGGGTAGAGATACGCAGTATTTT. Translated, it gives CSARENRGRDTQYF.

This clonotype occurred many times. The chain recombines TRBV7-2 with TRBJ1-6, with 7 bases that match TRBD1. The CDR3 has 14 amino acids. Germline-derived CDR1 and CDR2 are SGHTA and FQGNSA. The ends lost 5 bases at V and 9 bases at J; junction bases unmatched: 7. For the CDR3, the DNA is TGTGCCAGCAGCCCGGGACAGTTACCTTCACCCCTCCACTTT. This sequence encodes CASSPGQLPSPLHF.

This clonotype was counted ten times or more. The chain has TRBV7-9 and TRBJ2-5; 9 positions match TRBD1. The germline V gene encodes CDR1 SEHNR and CDR2 FQNEAQ (reference sequence). The J segment lost 5 bases and the V segment lost 0 bases, leaving 16 bases of the junction unmatched. The CDR3 totals 19 residues. The DNA for the CDR3 is TGTGCCAGCAGCTTAGCAGGTAGAAGGACAGGGGCGATGGGTGAGACCCAGTACTTC. Protein product: CASSLAGRRTGAMGETQYF.

The chain has TRBV6-1 and TRBJ2-2; D is unresolved. The CDR3 has 15 residues. Germline V lookup: CDR1 MNHNS, CDR2 SASEGT. V was shortened by 1 base and J by 5 bases, with 11 bases between the two germline ends. The CDR3, as DNA: TGTGCCAGCAGTGAAGAGGTCAGTCGTACCGGGGAGCTGTTTTTT. Protein sequence: CASSEEVSRTGELFF.

This clonotype came up a few times. The J gene is TRBJ1-1, the V gene TRBV27; D perhaps matches TRBD1 (5 bases). The CDR3 extends over 14 amino acids. Germline assignment: CDR1 MNHEY and CDR2 SMNVEV (reference sequence). Trimming removed 4 bases at V and 4 bases at J, with 13 bases between. The CDR3 is CASSSDRGTTEAFF. The CDR3 DNA is TGTGCCAGCAGTTCTGACCGGGGGACCACTGAAGCTTTCTTT.

This clonotype showed up just a few times. The rearrangement links TRBV2 to TRBJ1-2; D is perhaps TRBD1 (5 bases). CDR3 length: 13 amino acids. Germline lookup yields CDR1 SNHLY and CDR2 FYNNEI. V was clipped by 7 bases and J by 2 bases, with 11 bases between them. This CDR3 reads CASMEQANYGYTF. The CDR3 DNA follows: TGTGCCAGCATGGAACAGGCGAACTATGGCTACACCTTC.

The chain employs TRBV28 and TRBJ2-7; 8 bases map to TRBD2. After removal of 3 bases from V and 6 bases from J, the junction contained 7 bases not matched to a gene. CDR3 length: 14 amino acids. CDR1 is MDHEN, CDR2 SYDVKM, per germline. This chain's CDR3 is CASSLGSGTLEQYV. The DNA of the CDR3 is TGTGCCAGCAGTTTGGGTAGCGGGACCCTCGAGCAGTACGTC.

The V and J genes are TRBV4-1 and TRBJ1-1; D uncertain. Germline CDR1 is MGHRA and CDR2 is YSYEKL. Deletions cut 4 bases from V and 2 bases from J, with 17 bases between. The CDR3 runs to 16 residues. The CDR3 reads CASSPATYPTNTEAFF. The DNA for the CDR3 is TGCGCCAGCAGCCCCGCGACCTATCCAACAAACACTGAAGCTTTCTTT.

The chain links TRBV7-2 to TRBJ2-7; TRBD1 aligns across 9 bases. This CDR3 is built from 20 residues. V lost 1 base to trimming and J lost 6 bases; unmatched junction nucleotides: 22. Germline V CDR1 and CDR2: SGHTA, FQGNSA. CDR3 DNA sequence: TGTGCCAGCAGCTTAGATTTGGGACAGGGAACATTTTTTTACGTGTTCGAGCAGTACGTC. Translated: CASSLDLGQGTFFYVFEQYV.

This sequence joins TRBV11-2 and TRBJ2-5; 7 bases fit TRBD2. Trimming removed 0 bases from V and 4 bases from J; junction bases left unmatched: 5. The CDR3 is 15 residues long. CDR1 is SGHAT, CDR2 FQNNGV, per germline. The CDR3 reads CASSLELAEGETQYF. In DNA form, the CDR3 reads TGTGCCAGCAGCTTAGAGCTAGCGGAGGGAGAGACCCAGTACTTC.

V usage is TRBV27 and J usage is TRBJ1-1, with D possibly being TRBD1 (5 bases). Germline CDR1 and CDR2: MNHEY and SMNVEV (reference sequence). Trimming stripped 4 bases from V and 3 bases from J, with 12 bases between. This CDR3 comprises 14 residues. The CDR3 loop is CASSWTGLDTEAFF. In nucleotides, the CDR3 is TGTGCCAGCAGTTGGACGGGGCTAGACACTGAAGCTTTCTTT.

This clonotype has a count of ten or more. The gene calls are TRBV28 and TRBJ1-5; 7 positions match TRBD1. The germline V gene encodes CDR1 MDHEN and CDR2 SYDVKM. J gave up 3 bases and V 7 bases, and 9 bases lay outside the gene matches. The CDR3 covers 15 residues. CDR3 loop: CASIKGALSNQPQHF. Here the CDR3 DNA reads TGTGCCAGCATTAAGGGGGCCCTCTCCAATCAGCCCCAGCATTTT.

The chain has TRBV28 and TRBJ2-2, with 7 bases aligning to TRBD1. This CDR3 spans 16 amino acids. V lost 2 bases and J lost 4; bases outside the gene matches: 7. Germline V gives CDR1 MDHEN, CDR2 SYDVKM. The CDR3 DNA reads as TGTGCCAGCAGTTTAGTCAGACAGGGTGGCACCGGGGAGCTGTTTTTT. Translated: CASSLVRQGGTGELFF. The complete variable domain, with remaining parts taken from reference TRBV28 and TRBJ2-2, reads DVKVTQSSRYLVKRTGEKVFLECVQDMDHENMFWYRQDPGLGLRLIYFSYDVKMKEKGDIPEGYSVSREKKERFSLILESASTNQTSMYLCASSLVRQGGTGELFFGEGSRLTVL.

CDR3 sequence (DNA): TGTGCCAGCAGCTTAGAGGGGGGGCTCCCGGCAACTAATGAAAAACTGTTTTTT. Translation gives CASSLEGGLPATNEKLFF. The chain joins TRBV7-6 to TRBJ1-4; maybe TRBD1 (6 bases). V was trimmed by 1 base and J by 0 bases, leaving 15 bases between them. The CDR3 is 18 amino acids. Germline assignment: CDR1 SGHVS and CDR2 FNYEAQ.

The V call is TRBV11-2, the J call TRBJ1-2, with D unresolved. The V gene lost 5 bases and the J gene lost 1 base, with 11 bases spanning the gap. Per the germline V gene, CDR1 is SGHAT and CDR2 is FQNNGV. The CDR3 extends over 14 amino acids. The CDR3 nucleotides read TGTGCCAGCAGCACCGGCCGTCTTAACTATGGCTACACCTTC. This encodes CASSTGRLNYGYTF. The full variable domain, completed using reference TRBV11-2 and TRBJ1-2, is EAGVAQSPRYKIIEKRQSVAFWCNPISGHATLYWYQQILGQGPKLLIQFQNNGVVDDSQLPKDRFSAERLKGVDSTLKIQPAKLEDSAVYLCASSTGRLNYGYTFGSGTRLTVV.

In DNA form, the CDR3 reads TGTGCCAGCAGCCCAGCGTATCAACGCTCCTACGAGCAGTACGTC. Residues: CASSPAYQRSYEQYV. The gene calls are TRBV28 and TRBJ2-7; D remains unclear. This CDR3 region has 15 residues. The germline V and J ends were trimmed by 6 bases and 0 bases, with 15 bases remaining between them. Germline assignment: CDR1 MDHEN and CDR2 SYDVKM.

This clonotype was counted ten times or more. V usage is TRBV7-6 and J usage is TRBJ2-3, with TRBD2 matching over 10 bases. Germline values: CDR1 SGHVS, CDR2 FNYEAQ. This CDR3 has 16 residues. J gave up 2 bases and V 5 bases, and 7 bases lay outside the gene matches. In DNA, the CDR3 is TGTGCCAGCAGCCCAACTAGCGGGGCCTACACAGATACGCAGTATTTT. Amino acid sequence: CASSPTSGAYTDTQYF.

This clonotype has only a few counts. The chain has TRBV12-3 or TRBV12-4 and TRBJ2-3, with D perhaps TRBD1 (5 bases). CDR3 length: 17 amino acids. The V gene lost 4 bases and the J gene lost 5 bases, with 22 bases spanning the gap. The CDR3 loop is CASSSSDQDTYRDTQYF. For the CDR3, the DNA is TGTGCCAGCAGTTCCTCGGACCAGGACACATACCGAGATACGCAGTATTTT.